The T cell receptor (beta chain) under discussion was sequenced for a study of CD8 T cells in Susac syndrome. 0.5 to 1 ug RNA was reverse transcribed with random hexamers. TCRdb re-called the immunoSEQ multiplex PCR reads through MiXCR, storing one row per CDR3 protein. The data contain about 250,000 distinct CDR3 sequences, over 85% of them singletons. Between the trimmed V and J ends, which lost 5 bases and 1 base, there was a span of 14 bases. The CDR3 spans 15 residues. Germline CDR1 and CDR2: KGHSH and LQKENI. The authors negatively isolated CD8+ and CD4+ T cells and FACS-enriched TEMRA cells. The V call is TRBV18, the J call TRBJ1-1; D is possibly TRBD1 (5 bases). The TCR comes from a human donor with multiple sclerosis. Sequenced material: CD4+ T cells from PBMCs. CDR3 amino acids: CASSESGRENTEAFF. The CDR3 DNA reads TGTGCCAGCTCAGAATCGGGACGAGAGAACACTGAAGCTTTCTTT.